This T cell receptor (beta chain) was captured by sequencing in a study of OX40 agonist ivuxolimab in advanced cancers. Study results and caveats: The study observed clonal expansion of CD4+ and CD8+ blood T cells by week 6 at 0.1 to 3.0 mg/kg. Expanded clones were, on average, more numerous in CD8+ T cells than in CD4+. Those patients achieving a partial response at 0.1-3.0 mg/kg showed among the lowest clonal expansion.

Worth noting for this clone: Its antigen remains unidentified.

This CDR3 has 15 residues. Germline values: CDR1 GTSNPN, CDR2 SVGIG (reference sequence). Unmatched junction bases numbered 13, after V lost 8 bases and J lost 6 bases. Sequencing used immunoSEQ multiplex PCR; TCRdb keeps in-frame clones, though not all of them. This sample has approximately 58,000 clones, with approximately 90% found just once. The chain has TRBV30 and TRBJ1-4; TRBD1 matches 9 bases. The source material was CD4+ or CD8+ T cells sorted from blood, sampled in a trial of the OX40 agonist ivuxolimab. The receptor comes from an adult with an advanced solid tumor such as melanoma, head and neck, liver or kidney cancer. CDR3 nucleotide sequence: TGTGCCGGAAGTAGATTGGGACAGGGATATGAAAAACTGTTTTTT. The encoded protein is CAGSRLGQGYEKLFF.